These 10 T cell receptor beta chains originate from one sample sequenced in a study of human T cells and chemical hapten exposure. Unique molecular identifiers were attached to individual cDNA molecules within the library. Using its own MiXCR run on the reads, TCRdb lists one record per CDR3 protein. This table has about 120,000 distinct CDR3 sequences, roughly 8.5% appearing once. Before extraction, the whole blood was not fractionated, and total RNA was taken from it. The specimen sequenced was whole blood. The receptors were sampled from a human donor in good health. Some clones in this sample may be carry-over from other donors' samples.

The V and J genes are TRBV30 and TRBJ2-5; D may be TRBD1 or TRBD2 (6 bases each). V was clipped by 3 bases and J by 5 bases, with 19 bases between them. This CDR3 has 15 amino acids. Germline loops: CDR1 GTSNPN, CDR2 SVGIG (reference sequence). The CDR3 spells CAWRRGAGEAETQYF. CDR3 sequence (DNA): TGTGCCTGGAGAAGAGGGGCAGGGGAGGCGGAGACCCAGTACTTC.

This clonotype was counted between two and nine times. This chain links TRBV15 with TRBJ2-2; no clear D. The CDR3 totals 14 residues. Germline V lookup: CDR1 LNHNV, CDR2 YYDKDF (reference sequence). The V gene lost 4 bases and the J gene lost 1 base, with 7 bases spanning the gap. The CDR3 reads CATSTAVNTGELFF. The CDR3 DNA reads TGTGCCACCAGCACGGCAGTGAACACCGGGGAGCTGTTTTTT.

The sample holds many counts of this clonotype. The V and J genes are TRBV5-5 and TRBJ2-3, with 11 bases lining up with TRBD2. Germline-derived CDR1 and CDR2 are SGHKS and YYEKEE (reference sequence). The CDR3 has 16 residues. J was trimmed by 0 bases and V by 2 bases; bases with no gene match: 2. The CDR3 loop reads CASSLTSGGSTDTQYF. The CDR3 coding sequence is TGTGCCAGCAGCTTAACTAGCGGGGGAAGCACAGATACGCAGTATTTT.

This clonotype was seen a few times. J is TRBJ2-2 and V is TRBV19, with 9 positions matching TRBD1. Germline CDR1 is LNHDA and CDR2 is SQIVND (reference sequence). Germline trimming cut 8 bases from V and 5 bases from J; bases unmatched to any gene: 9. The CDR3 is made up of 15 amino acids. The CDR3 reads CASRTGQGWTGELFF. CDR3 nucleotide sequence: TGTGCCAGTCGGACGGGACAGGGTTGGACCGGGGAGCTGTTTTTT.

V gene TRBV12-5 combines with J gene TRBJ2-3, with 16 nucleotides matching TRBD2. The CDR3 runs 18 residues. V trimming: 3 bases; J trimming: 0 bases; junction bases outside the gene matches: 3. Germline values: CDR1 LGHNT, CDR2 FRNRAP. This CDR3 is CASGFGTSGRASTDTQYF. As DNA, the CDR3 is TGTGCTAGTGGTTTCGGGACTAGCGGGAGGGCCAGCACAGATACGCAGTATTTT.

This clonotype was counted many times. The rearrangement joins TRBV6-2 or TRBV6-3 to TRBJ2-3, with D tentatively TRBD2 (5 bases). The CDR3 extends over 18 amino acids. Germline V gives CDR1 MNHEY, CDR2 SVGEGT. The V end lost 2 bases, the J end lost 0 bases, and 18 bases lay between the germline ends. CDR3 residues: CASSYPTAGLSSTDTQYF. The CDR3 nucleotides read TGTGCCAGCAGTTACCCGACCGCCGGACTGAGTAGCACAGATACGCAGTATTTT.

This clonotype has a count of ten or more. The V call is TRBV7-9, the J call TRBJ2-7; D may be TRBD2 (5 bases). The length of the CDR3 is 13 residues. Germline assignment: CDR1 SEHNR and CDR2 FQNEAQ (reference sequence). Trimming left V 2 bases short and J 5 bases short, with 10 bases between. CDR3 sequence: CASSLLPGNEQYF. CDR3 sequence (DNA): TGTGCCAGCAGCTTATTGCCCGGGAACGAGCAGTACTTC.

This clonotype was picked up a small number of times. The rearrangement uses TRBV6-5 and TRBJ1-2; 7 bases fit TRBD1. CDR3 size: 16 residues. Germline CDR1 is MNHEY and CDR2 is SVGAGI. V gave up 5 bases and J gave up 7 bases; unmatched junction bases: 16. This CDR3 reads CASSHRLTGRISGYTF. The CDR3 DNA follows: TGTGCCAGCAGTCACCGATTGACAGGGCGAATTAGTGGCTACACCTTC.

This clonotype was picked up many times. The chain links TRBV29-1 to TRBJ1-5, with unresolved D. The V end lost 4 bases, the J end lost 4 bases, and 11 bases lay between the germline ends. Germline V CDR1 and CDR2: SQVTM, ANQGSEA. The CDR3 loop spans 13 amino acids. CDR3 sequence (DNA): TGCAGCGTTGGTATGACCGAAAATCAGCCCCAGCATTTT. Amino acid sequence: CSVGMTENQPQHF.

Concerning this clonotype itself: This clone may be a read error of a much larger clone one base away. The rearrangement links TRBV19 to TRBJ1-4, with D hard to call. The CDR3 is 15 residues long. CDR1 LNHDA and CDR2 SQIVND come from the germline V gene (reference sequence). CDR3 bases: TGTGCCAGTAGTAAGAAAGAAAGTGGGAATGAAAACCTGTTTTTT. Amino acid sequence: CASSKKESGNENLFF.